The 5 T cell receptor beta chains below all came from one sample that was sequenced in a study of T cells in tuberculosis. Only in-frame clones appear in the TCRdb table, and some are missing; sequencing was by immunoSEQ multiplex PCR. The sample includes 35,000 to 55,000 clones, nearly 95% of them seen just once. Sequences were obtained from PBMCs. The receptors shown here come from a donor aged 10 to 29 with latent tuberculosis or without tuberculosis infection.

The chain carries TRBV18 and TRBJ2-5; D remains unclear. Germline lookup yields CDR1 KGHSH and CDR2 LQKENI. There are 13 residues in the CDR3. The germline V and J ends were trimmed by 0 bases and 5 bases, with 7 bases remaining between them. The CDR3 here is CASSPPNRETQYF. In nucleotides, the CDR3 is TGTGCCAGCTCACCACCGAATCGGGAGACCCAGTACTTC.

CDR3 bases: TGTGCCAGCAGTTTTCGGACAGGGGCAGGGAAGACTGAAGCTTTCTTT. It translates to CASSFRTGAGKTEAFF. J is TRBJ1-1 and V is TRBV27; TRBD1 matches 9 bases. This CDR3 is built from 16 residues. The germline gives CDR1 MNHEY, CDR2 SMNVEV (reference sequence). After removal of 3 bases from V and 5 bases from J, the junction contained 10 bases not matched to a gene.

The genes are TRBV9 and TRBJ2-3, with 9 nucleotides matching TRBD1. Germline V CDR1 and CDR2: SGDLS, YYNGEE. The V gene end was trimmed by 6 bases and the J gene end by 4 bases; junction bases not matched to a gene: 3. The CDR3 length is 13 residues. CDR3 in amino acids: CASKTGGADTQYF. Here the CDR3 DNA reads TGTGCCAGCAAGACAGGGGGTGCAGATACGCAGTATTTT.

The chain combines TRBV25-1 with TRBJ2-5; D may be TRBD1 (6 bases). The CDR3 loop spans 14 amino acids. Trimming removed 6 bases at V and 5 bases at J, with 16 bases between. From germline, CDR1 is MGHDK and CDR2 SYGVNS. The CDR3: CASRRTGTPETQYF. The CDR3 region has the DNA TGTGCCAGCAGGAGAACCGGGACACCTGAGACCCAGTACTTC.

The V call is TRBV6-1, the J call TRBJ1-4; D perhaps matches TRBD1 (5 bases). V was trimmed by 0 bases and J by 4 bases, leaving 12 bases between them. CDR3 length: 16 residues. CDR1 is MNHNS and CDR2 is SASEGT in the germline V gene. CDR3 nucleotides: TGTGCCAGCAGTGAAGCCGGGGGTTTCATTAATGAAAAACTGTTTTTT. Its protein product is CASSEAGGFINEKLFF.